The sequence of this T cell receptor (beta chain) was determined in a study of T cells expressing NK-cell markers. Each CDR3 protein gets one entry in TCRdb, which reprocessed the 5' RACE reads and gives no DNA. The table counts roughly 390,000 distinct CDR3 sequences; around 10% lies in the top ten. CDR1 MNHNS and CDR2 SASEGT come from the germline V gene. The CDR3 is made up of 14 amino acids. The sequencing input was blood T cells: a sorted CD56 or NKG2C T cell subset, CD4+ or CD8+ T cells, or bulk PBMC T cells (not recorded which). The receptor was derived from a woman between 45 and 65 years old in good health. This chain links TRBV6-1 with TRBJ2-4; TCRdb calls TRBD1, which cannot be checked without DNA. The CDR3 here is CASGGPSWGNIQYF.